The next 21 T cell receptor beta chains were all read from a single sample in a study of neoadjuvant nivolumab and ipilimumab in lung cancer (dated by TCRdb to 2018 to 2021). The time point label on this specimen signifies: at surgical resection after neoadjuvant nivolumab +/- ipilimumab. Library prep was done by the immunoSEQ multiplex PCR assay. TCRdb retrieved this table from immuneACCESS and kept in-frame rearrangements only. Not all clones are present; in checked studies, unresolved V genes account for under half, and no reason is known for the remainder. The sample data list approximately 30,000 clones, and 75% to 90% of these were observed just once. The top ten hold 8.6% of the sample. The specimen comprised tumor tissue, sampled after neoadjuvant nivolumab, alone or with ipilimumab, at or shortly before surgery. The receptors were sampled from an adult with non-small cell lung cancer.

This clone has only one observation. This chain joins TRBV29-1 and TRBJ1-2, with D unresolved. The germline gives CDR1 SQVTM, CDR2 ANQGSEA. The CDR3 contains 14 residues. The V and J ends lost 1 base and 1 base respectively, with 10 bases between them. The CDR3 sequence is CSVEVVSLNYGYTF. The DNA for the CDR3 is TGCAGCGTTGAAGTTGTCAGCCTTAACTATGGCTACACCTTC.

The chain combines TRBV5-1 with TRBJ2-7, with TRBD1 matching 10 bases. The V and J ends lost 4 bases and 1 base, in that order; junction bases with no gene match: 8. The CDR3 runs 16 residues. Germline loops: CDR1 SGHRS, CDR2 YFSETQ. CDR3 sequence reads: CASSGGTGQGSYEQYF. As DNA, the CDR3 is TGCGCCAGCAGCGGGGGGACGGGACAGGGGTCCTACGAGCAGTACTTC.

Comments on this clone: One end of the junction does not line up with germline, which may come from a read error. The chain joins TRBV7-7 to TRBJ1-1, with TRBD1 as a possible D gene (6 bases). The germline V gene encodes CDR1 SSHAT and CDR2 FNYEAQ (reference sequence). The CDR3 is 16 residues long. CDR3 in DNA: TGTGCTAGCAGCCCTTGGGGGGCCGGGATGAACACTGAAGCTTTCTTT. It translates to CASSPWGAGMNTEAFF.

V gene TRBV30 combines with J gene TRBJ1-4, with D unresolved. This CDR3 comprises 11 residues. The germline V gene has CDR1 GTSNPN and CDR2 SVGIG (reference sequence). The V end lost 0 bases, the J end lost 7 bases, and 3 bases lay between the germline ends. This chain's CDR3 is CAWSVSEKLFF. DNA of the CDR3: TGTGCCTGGAGTGTAAGTGAAAAACTGTTTTTT.

The V gene is TRBV11-3, the J gene TRBJ2-1; the match to TRBD2 covers 11 bases. V gave up 4 bases and J gave up 8 bases; unmatched junction bases: 7. The CDR3 length is 15 residues. Germline V CDR1 and CDR2: SGHNT, YENEEA. CDR3 region: CASSSLAGGPHEQFF. The DNA of the CDR3 is TGTGCCAGCAGCTCTCTAGCGGGAGGACCGCATGAGCAGTTCTTC.

V gene TRBV9 combines with J gene TRBJ1-1; D gene ambiguous. V lost 0 bases and J lost 6, with 12 bases in between. The germline V gene has CDR1 SGDLS and CDR2 YYNGEE. CDR3 length: 14 amino acids. CDR3 nucleotide sequence: TGTGCCAGCAGCGTAGACACAAATGGGGCTGAAGCTTTCTTT. It translates to CASSVDTNGAEAFF. Variable domain in full (rest from reference TRBV9 and TRBJ1-1): DSGVTQTPKHLITATGQRVTLRCSPRSGDLSVYWYQQSLDQGLQFLIQYYNGEERAKGNILERFSAQQFPDLHSELNLSSLELGDSALYFCASSVDTNGAEAFFGQGTRLTVV.

The V call is TRBV5-1, the J call TRBJ2-1; 7 nucleotides match TRBD2. This CDR3 is 14 amino acids long. Germline assignment: CDR1 SGHRS and CDR2 YFSETQ. V shed 3 bases, J shed 6 bases, and the junction held 6 bases outside the gene matches. The CDR3 loop reads CASSYGLDGNEQFF. CDR3 bases: TGCGCCAGCAGCTACGGACTAGACGGCAATGAGCAGTTCTTC.

In its sample, this clone was seen a few times. V usage is TRBV18 and J usage is TRBJ1-4, with a tentative D call TRBD1 (5 bases). The CDR3 sequence is 17 residues long. CDR1 is KGHSH, CDR2 LQKENI, per germline. V gave up 1 base and J gave up 0 bases, with 12 bases separating them. CDR3 amino acids: CASSPLPGSATNEKLFF. As DNA, the CDR3 is TGTGCCAGCTCACCACTACCAGGGAGTGCAACTAATGAAAAACTGTTTTTT.

In its sample, this clone is medium-sized. The chain couples TRBV13 to TRBJ2-2; possible D gene TRBD2, 7 bases. CDR3 length: 14 residues. The germline V gene has CDR1 PRHDT and CDR2 FYEKMQ (reference sequence). V lost 4 bases and J 5 bases, leaving 11 bases between the germline ends. DNA for the CDR3: TGTGCCAGCAGCTGGCGGGGGCGGACCGGGGAGCTGTTTTTT. This sequence encodes CASSWRGRTGELFF.

The CDR3 reads CASNFGNQPQHF. The CDR3, as DNA: TGTGCCAGCAACTTTGGCAATCAGCCCCAGCATTTT. The J gene is TRBJ1-5, the V gene TRBV6-1; D unclear. Trimming stripped 7 bases from V and 2 bases from J, with 6 bases between. This CDR3 has 12 amino acids. The germline gives CDR1 MNHNS, CDR2 SASEGT.

This chain joins TRBV10-3 and TRBJ2-6, with D possibly TRBD1 on 6 matching bases. This CDR3 is built from 19 residues. The germline V gene has CDR1 ENHRY and CDR2 SYGVKD. V shed 11 bases and J shed 3 bases, with 29 bases lying between them. This chain's CDR3 is CAFPFPSRQDSRGANVLTF. In DNA, the CDR3 is TGTGCCTTCCCATTCCCCTCTAGACAGGATAGTCGTGGGGCCAACGTCCTGACTTTC.

Only one count was recorded for this clone. J is TRBJ2-1 and V is TRBV15; TRBD1 agrees at 9 bases. This CDR3 comprises 15 residues. Germline V lookup: CDR1 LNHNV, CDR2 YYDKDF (reference sequence). V gave up 5 bases and J gave up 4 bases; unmatched junction bases: 6. CDR3 amino acids: CATSPDRGGYNEQFF. In DNA form, the CDR3 reads TGTGCCACCAGCCCGGACAGGGGAGGGTACAATGAGCAGTTCTTC.

Turning to this clone: The sample contains more than one DNA sequence encoding this CDR3. The chain has TRBV18 and TRBJ2-5; TRBD2 matches 9 bases. CDR1 KGHSH and CDR2 LQKENI come from the germline V gene. This CDR3 contains 15 residues. The V and J ends lost 0 bases and 5 bases, in that order; junction bases with no gene match: 4. The CDR3 is CASSPPGLAGETQYF. The CDR3 DNA reads TGTGCCAGCTCACCACCGGGACTAGCCGGGGAGACCCAGTACTTC. Looking up the rest from reference TRBV18 and TRBJ2-5 gives the full variable domain: NAGVMQNPRHLVRRRGQEARLRCSPMKGHSHVYWYRQLPEEGLKFMVYLQKENIIDESGMPKERFSAEFPKEGPSILRIQQVVRGDSAAYFCASSPPGLAGETQYFGPGTRLLVL.

This CDR3 reads CASSGGHTSFAETQYF. The DNA for the CDR3 is TGTGCCAGCAGTGGGGGGCATACGTCCTTCGCAGAGACCCAGTACTTC. This chain joins TRBV6-1 and TRBJ2-5; D is possibly TRBD1 (6 bases). Trimming removed 4 bases at V and 4 bases at J, with 19 bases between. The length of the CDR3 is 16 residues. The germline CDR1 and CDR2 sequences are MNHNS and SASEGT.

This clone was picked up one time. V gene TRBV2 combines with J gene TRBJ2-1; 13 nucleotides agree with TRBD2. The CDR3 consists of 18 residues. Unmatched junction bases numbered 14, after V lost 6 bases and J lost 6 bases. The germline V gene has CDR1 SNHLY and CDR2 FYNNEI. CDR3 sequence reads: CASSDILAGGVRGNEQFF. The CDR3 DNA is TGTGCCAGCAGCGACATACTAGCGGGAGGGGTCCGCGGCAATGAGCAGTTCTTC.

This clone showed up just once. The chain is built from TRBV30 and TRBJ1-2, with 8 bases fitting TRBD1. V shed 2 bases, J shed 8 bases, and the junction held 7 bases outside the gene matches. The germline V gene has CDR1 GTSNPN and CDR2 SVGIG (reference sequence). The CDR3 extends over 13 amino acids. The CDR3 region is CAWSRDRPLGYTF. As DNA, the CDR3 is TGTGCCTGGAGTAGGGACAGGCCACTGGGCTACACCTTC.

This chain joins TRBV7-2 and TRBJ2-5; D is undetermined. Germline CDR1 SGHTA, CDR2 FQGNSA. CDR3 length: 15 residues. Between the trimmed V and J ends, which lost 1 base and 5 bases, there was a span of 14 bases. The CDR3 bases are TGTGCCAGCAGCTTAGGAGGTGGATGGCGGGAGACCCAGTACTTC. As protein: CASSLGGGWRETQYF.

This clone was detected once. The CDR3 DNA reads TGCGCCAGCAGTGAGGTCATCCCGGGGACTGAAGCTTTCTTT. Amino acids: CASSEVIPGTEAFF. V usage is TRBV10-2 and J usage is TRBJ1-1; unclear D gene. The CDR3 has 14 residues. V was trimmed by 2 bases and J by 5 bases, leaving 12 bases between them. Per the germline V gene, CDR1 is WSHSY and CDR2 is SAAADI.

The V gene is TRBV30, the J gene TRBJ2-5; 7 nucleotides match TRBD2. From germline, CDR1 is GTSNPN and CDR2 SVGIG (reference sequence). V trimming: 0 bases; J trimming: 5 bases; junction bases outside the gene matches: 3. The CDR3 totals 13 residues. CDR3 sequence reads: CAWSVEGGETQYF. The CDR3 coding sequence is TGTGCCTGGAGTGTTGAGGGAGGGGAGACCCAGTACTTC.

The J gene is TRBJ2-5, the V gene TRBV7-9; D is unresolved. The CDR3 is made up of 11 amino acids. Germline V lookup: CDR1 SEHNR, CDR2 FQNEAQ (reference sequence). The V gene lost 8 bases and the J gene lost 2 bases, with 6 bases spanning the gap. CDR3 nucleotides: TGTGCCAGCGGTTCTCAAGAGACCCAGTACTTC. The encoded protein is CASGSQETQYF.

The rearrangement uses TRBV6-1 and TRBJ2-7; 7 bases align to TRBD1. The CDR3 covers 13 residues. Germline assignment: CDR1 MNHNS and CDR2 SASEGT. The V segment lost 5 bases and the J segment 2 bases; nucleotides outside the gene matches: 3. In nucleotides, the CDR3 is TGTGCCAGCAGTTGGGACAGAACCTACGAGCAGTACTTC. This codes for CASSWDRTYEQYF.